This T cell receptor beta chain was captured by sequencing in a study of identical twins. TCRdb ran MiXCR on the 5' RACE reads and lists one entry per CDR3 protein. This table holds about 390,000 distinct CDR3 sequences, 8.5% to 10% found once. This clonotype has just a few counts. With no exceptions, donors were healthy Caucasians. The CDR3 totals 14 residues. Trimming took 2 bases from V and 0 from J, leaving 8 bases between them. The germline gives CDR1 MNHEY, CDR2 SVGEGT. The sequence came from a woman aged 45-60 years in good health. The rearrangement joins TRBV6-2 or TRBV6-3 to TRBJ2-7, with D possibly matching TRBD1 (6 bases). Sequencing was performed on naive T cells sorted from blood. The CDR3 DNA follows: TGTGCCAGCAGTTACGAGGACAGCTCCTACGAGCAGTACTTC. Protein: CASSYEDSSYEQYF.